Here is one TCR beta chain with its context. It lacks a known antigen. Base qualities are not provided; no much larger clone lies one nucleotide away. Trimming removed 5 bases from V and 6 bases from J; the gene matches leave 18 bases unexplained. The CDR3, from cysteine to phenylalanine, totals 19 residues. Only the CDR3 portion is preserved as DNA: 57 bases, with reading frame beginning at the first base. Looking up the germline V gene (reference sequence) yields CDR1 SEHNR and CDR2 FQNEAQ. TCRbeta CDR3 regions were amplified from genomic DNA using the immunoSEQ Assay, a bias-controlled multiplex PCR. The source study handled its data this way. The number of nucleated cells in each sample was estimated by amplification of reference gene primers within the assay. Sequence reads were collapsed and filtered to measure the absolute abundance of every unique TCRbeta CDR3 rearrangement. Productive Simpson clonality was computed per sample as the square root of Simpson's diversity index over productive rearrangements. Drawn from immuneACCESS, this table holds only the in-frame rearrangements with V and J called that TCRdb kept. Clones are partly lost; checked studies trace under half to an unresolved V gene and leave the rest unexplained. The V and J calls and the clone size are those of that table, but D and trimming were determined from the DNA. For this sample there are about 220,000 clones; 82% appear just once. Of the sample, 3% to 4% is held by the ten largest clones.

These data belong to a study of blood T cell repertoires in COVID-19 (dated by TCRdb to the early 2020s). As for the study more broadly: Samples from collaborators originated in the United States, Italy and Spain and spanned both the acute and convalescent phases of COVID-19. The prospective study material was composed of cDNA or gDNA derived from T cells, B-cell-depleted T cells, or PBMCs. Deeply sampled blood TCRbeta repertoires from subjects exposed to, actively infected with, or recovered from COVID-19 were included in the dataset. The repertoires were made available in a free public database intended to serve as a resource for research on the immune response to SARS-CoV-2. The samples were drawn from two sources: the first 160 participants of the ongoing ImmuneRACE study, and 1,000 to 1,500 subjects contributed by 6 global collaborators. Sample metadata almost always included a de-identified subject ID, COVID-19 status, age in years and sex. Where available, HLA class I and class II types were taken from metadata supplied by the sample provider and were not determined by assay-based typing. What the work shows at the level of the full study, not this receptor alone: The quantity of clinical and demographic metadata differed by source and by participant and was supplied without curation.

Enrolling through a virtual design, the prospective study's participants ranged in age from roughly 18 to 89 years and lived across about two dozen United States geographic areas. Cohort assignment in the prospective study relied on participant-reported clinical history from a screening survey and a study questionnaire. ImmuneRACE Cohort 3 recovered participants were defined by two consecutive negative NP/OP PCR tests, healthcare professional clearance, or symptom resolution. In the prospective study, mobile phlebotomists collected whole blood, serum and a nasopharyngeal or oropharyngeal swab from each participant. Participants in the prospective study had the option to provide additional blood draws and questionnaires over a roughly 2-month period. Blood samples from the prospective study were shipped frozen or at room temperature prior to DNA extraction.

This clonotype originated in a woman aged 60 to 75 who had recovered from COVID-19. Recombination linked TRBV7-9 to TRBJ1-6; 8 of the junction bases match TRBD1. The sample comprised PBMCs or T cells enriched from blood (not recorded which). The DNA reads as follows: TGTGCCAGCAGCATCACGACAGGGGCCAGCTTAGAGGGTAATTCACCCCTCCACTTT. This gives the protein CASSITTGASLEGNSPLHF.